This TCR beta chain was retrieved from a study of CD8+CD57+ T cells in acquired aplastic anemia. Study context: On average, sorted CD4+ and CD8+ cells gave roughly 3 ug of DNA.

TCR beta VDJ and CDR3 were profiled, and genomic DNA was the template. TCRdb re-called the reads through MiXCR, storing one row per CDR3 protein. This sample yields 150,000 or so distinct CDR3 sequences, of which approximately 60% are seen a single time; about 48% belongs to the top ten. Notes on the study in general: Patients and controls were not found to differ significantly in CD8+ Simpson's diversity.

V trimming: 4 bases; J trimming: 3 bases; junction bases outside the gene matches: 6. There are 16 residues in the CDR3. The germline gives CDR1 MRHNA, CDR2 SNTAGT. For this clonotype: Its antigen is unknown.

The specimen was sorted CD4+, CD8+, or CD8+CD57+ T cells (not recorded which) from PBMCs. J is TRBJ2-3 and V is TRBV6-4; 11 bases match TRBD2. The clonotype comes from a human donor in good health. CDR3 sequence: CASSALAGEATDTQYF. The CDR3 DNA follows: TGTGCCAGCAGTGCACTAGCGGGGGAAGCAACAGATACGCAGTATTTT.